This T cell receptor (beta chain) comes out of a study of immune characterization of retroperitoneal liposarcoma. TCRdb called the PCR reads again in MiXCR, with one record for every CDR3 protein. The profile covers about 3,000 distinct CDR3 sequences, with 45% to 55% appearing a single time and over 35% taken by the ten largest. The sample consisted of tumor tissue. The source is a male donor with retroperitoneal liposarcoma.

The CDR3 DNA sequence: TGTGCCAGCGGTCGGGGCCCAAATGAGCAGTTCTTC. Amino acid sequence: CASGRGPNEQFF. The chain carries TRBV6-6 and TRBJ2-1, with D perhaps assigned TRBD1 or TRBD2 (5 bases each). This CDR3 has 12 amino acids. Germline CDR1 reads MNHNY; CDR2 reads SVGAGI (reference sequence). V was shortened by 8 bases and J by 7 bases, with 12 bases between the two germline ends.